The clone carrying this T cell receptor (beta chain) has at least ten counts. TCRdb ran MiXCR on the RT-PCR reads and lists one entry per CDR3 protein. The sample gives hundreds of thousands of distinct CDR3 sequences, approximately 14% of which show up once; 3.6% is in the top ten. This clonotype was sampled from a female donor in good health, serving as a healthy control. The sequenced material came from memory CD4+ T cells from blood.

The CDR3 loop reads CASSQETTGAADTQYF. The DNA of the CDR3 is TGTGCCAGCAGCCAAGAAACCACGGGAGCGGCAGATACGCAGTATTTT. The chain has TRBV4-2 and TRBJ2-3; D might be TRBD2 (6 bases). Germline CDR1 LGHNA, CDR2 YNFKEQ. There are 16 residues in the CDR3. Trimming removed 0 bases from V and 4 bases from J, with 14 bases in between.